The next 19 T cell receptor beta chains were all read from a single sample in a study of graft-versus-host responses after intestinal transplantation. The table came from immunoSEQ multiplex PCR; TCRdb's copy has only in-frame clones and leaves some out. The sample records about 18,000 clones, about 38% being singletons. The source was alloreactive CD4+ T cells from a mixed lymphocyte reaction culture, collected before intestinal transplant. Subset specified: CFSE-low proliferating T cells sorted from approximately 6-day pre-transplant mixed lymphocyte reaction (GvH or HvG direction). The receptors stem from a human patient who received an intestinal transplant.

Written as DNA, the CDR3 is TGTGCCAGCAGTTGGACAGGGGGCAATGGCTACACCTTC. Its protein product is CASSWTGGNGYTF. The chain recombines TRBV6-5 with TRBJ1-2, with 11 bases identical to TRBD1. The junction had 1 base not matched to a gene; V was cut back by 4 bases and J by 6 bases. Germline CDR1 reads MNHEY; CDR2 reads SVGAGI. The CDR3 sequence is 13 residues long.

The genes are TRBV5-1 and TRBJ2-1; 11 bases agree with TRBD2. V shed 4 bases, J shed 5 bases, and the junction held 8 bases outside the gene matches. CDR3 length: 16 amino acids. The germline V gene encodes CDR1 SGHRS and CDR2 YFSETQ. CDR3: CASSTVPSGGHNEQFF. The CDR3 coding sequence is TGCGCCAGCAGCACCGTTCCTAGCGGGGGGCACAATGAGCAGTTCTTC.

CDR3 nucleotide sequence: TGTGCCAGCAGCTTAAGGCCCGCGACCAGGGTGAACACTGAAGCTTTCTTT. Its translation is CASSLRPATRVNTEAFF. The chain links TRBV7-3 to TRBJ1-1; D may be TRBD1 (5 bases). In germline, CDR1 is SGHTA, CDR2 FQGTGA. Trimming shortened V by 1 base and J by 0 bases, and 15 bases separated the two germline ends. The CDR3 extends over 17 amino acids.

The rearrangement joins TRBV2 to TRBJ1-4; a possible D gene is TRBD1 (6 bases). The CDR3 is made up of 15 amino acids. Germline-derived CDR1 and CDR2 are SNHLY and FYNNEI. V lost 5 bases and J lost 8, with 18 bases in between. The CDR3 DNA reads TGTGCCAGCAGTCCCCAGGGGCTCATGGGGGAAAAACTGTTTTTT. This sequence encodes CASSPQGLMGEKLFF.

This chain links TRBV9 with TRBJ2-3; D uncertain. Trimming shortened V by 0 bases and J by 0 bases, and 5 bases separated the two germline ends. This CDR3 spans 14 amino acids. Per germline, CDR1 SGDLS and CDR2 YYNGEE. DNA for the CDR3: TGTGCCAGCAGCGTAGCTGCTAGCACAGATACGCAGTATTTT. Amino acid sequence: CASSVAASTDTQYF. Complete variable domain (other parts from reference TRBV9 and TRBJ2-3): DSGVTQTPKHLITATGQRVTLRCSPRSGDLSVYWYQQSLDQGLQFLIQYYNGEERAKGNILERFSAQQFPDLHSELNLSSLELGDSALYFCASSVAASTDTQYFGPGTRLTVL.

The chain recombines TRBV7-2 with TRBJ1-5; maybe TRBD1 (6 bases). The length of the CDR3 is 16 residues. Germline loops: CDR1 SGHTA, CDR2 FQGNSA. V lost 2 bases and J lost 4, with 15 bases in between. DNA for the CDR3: TGTGCCAGCAGCTTAAGGCGGGGGCCGGGAAATCAGCCCCAGCATTTT. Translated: CASSLRRGPGNQPQHF.

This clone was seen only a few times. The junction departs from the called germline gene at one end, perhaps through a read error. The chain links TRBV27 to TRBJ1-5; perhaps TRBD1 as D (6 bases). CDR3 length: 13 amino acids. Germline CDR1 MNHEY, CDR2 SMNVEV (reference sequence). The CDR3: CAGEAGGQSAPAF. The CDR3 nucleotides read TGTGCCGGTGAAGCGGGGGGGCAATCAGCCCCAGCATTT.

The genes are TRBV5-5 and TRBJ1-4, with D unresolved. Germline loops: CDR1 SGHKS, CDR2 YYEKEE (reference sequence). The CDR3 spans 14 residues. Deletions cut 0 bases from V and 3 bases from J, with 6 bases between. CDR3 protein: CASSLVQPNEKLFF. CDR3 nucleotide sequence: TGTGCCAGCAGCTTGGTTCAGCCTAATGAAAAACTGTTTTTT.

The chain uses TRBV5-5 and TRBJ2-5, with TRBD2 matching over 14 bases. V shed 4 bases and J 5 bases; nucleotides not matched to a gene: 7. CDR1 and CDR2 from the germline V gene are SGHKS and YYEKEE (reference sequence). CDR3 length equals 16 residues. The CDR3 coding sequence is TGTGCCAGCAGCCCCGGACTAGCGGGGGGCGGGGAGACCCAGTACTTC. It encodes CASSPGLAGGGETQYF.

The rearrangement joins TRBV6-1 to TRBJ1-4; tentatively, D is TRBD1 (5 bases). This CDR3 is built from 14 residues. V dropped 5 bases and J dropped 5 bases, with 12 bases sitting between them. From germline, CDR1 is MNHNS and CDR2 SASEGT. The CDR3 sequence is CASSWTRTNEKLFF. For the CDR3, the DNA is TGTGCCAGCAGTTGGACCCGGACAAATGAAAAACTGTTTTTT.

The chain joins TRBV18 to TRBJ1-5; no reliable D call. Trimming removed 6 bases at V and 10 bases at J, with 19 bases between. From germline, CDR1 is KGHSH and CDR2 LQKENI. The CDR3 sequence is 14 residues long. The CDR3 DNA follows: TGTGCCAGCTCGCCTAGGGTTACCGGCCAACCCCAGCATTTT. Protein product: CASSPRVTGQPQHF. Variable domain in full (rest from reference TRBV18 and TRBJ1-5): NAGVMQNPRHLVRRRGQEARLRCSPMKGHSHVYWYRQLPEEGLKFMVYLQKENIIDESGMPKERFSAEFPKEGPSILRIQQVVRGDSAAYFCASSPRVTGQPQHFGDGTRLSIL.

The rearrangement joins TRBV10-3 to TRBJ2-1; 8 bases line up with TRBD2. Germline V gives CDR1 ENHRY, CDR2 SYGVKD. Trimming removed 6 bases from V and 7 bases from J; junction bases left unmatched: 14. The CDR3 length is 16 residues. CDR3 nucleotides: TGTGCCATCAGGTTGGGCGCGGGGGGCACCGAAAATGAGCAGTTCTTC. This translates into CAIRLGAGGTENEQFF.

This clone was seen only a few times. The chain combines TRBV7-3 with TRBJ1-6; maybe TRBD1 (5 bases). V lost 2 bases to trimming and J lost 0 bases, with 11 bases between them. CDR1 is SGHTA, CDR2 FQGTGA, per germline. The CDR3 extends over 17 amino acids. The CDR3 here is CASSLVGDRSYNSPLHF. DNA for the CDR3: TGTGCCAGCAGCTTAGTCGGGGACCGCTCCTATAATTCACCCCTCCACTTT.

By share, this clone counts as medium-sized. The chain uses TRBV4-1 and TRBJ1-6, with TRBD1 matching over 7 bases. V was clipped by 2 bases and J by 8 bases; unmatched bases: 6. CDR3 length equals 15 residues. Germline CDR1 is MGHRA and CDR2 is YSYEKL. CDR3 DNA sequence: TGCGCCAGCAGCCAACAGACAGGGAGGTATTCACCCCTCCACTTT. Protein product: CASSQQTGRYSPLHF.

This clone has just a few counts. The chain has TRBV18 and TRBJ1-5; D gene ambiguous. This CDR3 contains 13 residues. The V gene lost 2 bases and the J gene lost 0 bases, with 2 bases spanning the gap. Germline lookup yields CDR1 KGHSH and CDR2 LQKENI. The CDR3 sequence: CASSPDSNQPQHF. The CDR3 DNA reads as TGTGCCAGCTCACCAGATAGCAATCAGCCCCAGCATTTT.

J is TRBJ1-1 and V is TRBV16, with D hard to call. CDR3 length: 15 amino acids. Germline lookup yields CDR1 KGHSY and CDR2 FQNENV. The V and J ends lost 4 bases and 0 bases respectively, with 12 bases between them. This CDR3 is CASSPVRVLNTEAFF. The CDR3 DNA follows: TGTGCCAGCAGCCCAGTACGGGTCCTGAACACTGAAGCTTTCTTT.

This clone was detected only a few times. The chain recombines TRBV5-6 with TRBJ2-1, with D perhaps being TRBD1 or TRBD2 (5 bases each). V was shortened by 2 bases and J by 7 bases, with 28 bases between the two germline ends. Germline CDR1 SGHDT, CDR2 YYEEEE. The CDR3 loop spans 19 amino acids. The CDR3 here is CASSFFSGLGQKIRNEQFF. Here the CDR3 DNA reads TGTGCCAGCAGCTTCTTTTCGGGGTTGGGGCAGAAAATAAGGAATGAGCAGTTCTTC. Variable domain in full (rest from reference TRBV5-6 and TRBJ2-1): DAGVTQSPTHLIKTRGQQVTLRCSPKSGHDTVSWYQQALGQGPQFIFQYYEEEERQRGNFPDRFSGHQFPNYSSELNVNALLLGDSALYLCASSFFSGLGQKIRNEQFFGPGTRLTVL.

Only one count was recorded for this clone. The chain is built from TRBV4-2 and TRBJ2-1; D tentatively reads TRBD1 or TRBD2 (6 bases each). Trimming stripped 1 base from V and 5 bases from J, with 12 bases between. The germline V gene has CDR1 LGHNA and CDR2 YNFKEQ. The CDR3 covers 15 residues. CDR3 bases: TGTGCCAGCAGCCAAGGGGGGGCCGCAAACAATGAGCAGTTCTTC. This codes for CASSQGGAANNEQFF.

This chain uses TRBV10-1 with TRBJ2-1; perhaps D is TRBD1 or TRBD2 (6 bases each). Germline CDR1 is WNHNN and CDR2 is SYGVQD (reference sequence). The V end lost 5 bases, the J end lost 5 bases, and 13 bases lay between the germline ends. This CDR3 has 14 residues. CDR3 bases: TGCGCCAGCAGTCAAACGGGGGCGAACAATGAGCAGTTCTTC. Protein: CASSQTGANNEQFF.